These T cell receptor beta chains were read from a single sample in a study of blood T cell repertoires in COVID-19. The protocol was immunoSEQ multiplex PCR, while the TCRdb copy is restricted to in-frame clones and leaves out a portion. Of a few hundred thousand clones in the sample, less than 85% were seen once. Sequenced: peripheral blood. These receptors were obtained from a man aged 55 to 70 who had recovered from COVID-19. The CDR3 runs from the conserved cysteine through the conserved F or W. Fields, in order: V gene, J gene, clone size, D gene, CDR3 protein, CDR3 DNA. The D gene is left open where the match is weak. The size field is filled for only some rows; it gives once, few, many or a size class.

>TRBV11-2|TRBJ2-7|-|-
CASSLDTRGEQYF
TGTGCCAGCAGCTTAGATACCCGGGGTGAACAGTACTTC
>TRBV6-5|TRBJ2-7|-|TRBD1
CASSLTGQGTYEQYF
TGTGCCAGCAGCCTTACGGGACAGGGGACCTACGAGCAGTACTTC
>TRBV5-6|TRBJ1-1|once|TRBD1
CASSLYQGGLNTEAFF
TGTGCCAGCAGCTTGTACCAGGGGGGTTTGAACACTGAAGCTTTCTTT
>TRBV27|TRBJ1-6|-|TRBD1
CAMEQGRWRGESNSPLHF
TGTGCCATGGAACAGGGGCGGTGGAGGGGTGAATCAAATTCACCCCTCCACTTT
>TRBV28|TRBJ2-2|once|-
CASSLAGNTGELFF
TGTGCCAGCAGTTTAGCCGGGAACACCGGGGAGCTGTTTTTT
>TRBV12-3/TRBV12-4|TRBJ2-2|-|-
CASTLAAPGELFF
TGTGCCAGCACCTTAGCGGCCCCCGGGGAGCTGTTTTTT
>TRBV6-5|TRBJ2-5|-|TRBD2
CATQLALQETQYF
TGTGCCACGCAACTAGCGCTCCAAGAGACCCAGTACTTC
>TRBV4-2|TRBJ1-6|-|-
CASSQEATYNSPLHF
TGTGCCAGCAGCCAAGAAGCTACCTATAATTCACCCCTCCACTTT
>TRBV10-1|TRBJ1-1|-|-
CASSESPDRTPAFF
TGCGCCAGCAGTGAGTCGCCCGACAGGACCCCAGCTTTCTTT
>TRBV5-1|TRBJ1-5|-|TRBD1
CASSPGQGGNQPQHF
TGCGCCAGCAGCCCCGGACAGGGTGGCAATCAGCCCCAGCATTTT
>TRBV2|TRBJ1-2|-|-
CASSEVGGERLGYTF
TGTGCCAGCAGTGAAGTAGGGGGGGAGCGACTTGGCTACACCTTC
>TRBV7-2|TRBJ2-1|-|-
CAVREANEQFF
TGTGCTGTCAGGGAGGCCAATGAGCAGTTCTTC
>TRBV7-9|TRBJ1-6|few|TRBD1
CASSLGQGFYNSPLHF
TGTGCCAGCAGCTTAGGACAGGGATTTTATAATTCACCCCTCCACTTT